This entry is about one T cell receptor beta chain. This clone was observed a handful of times. Its cognate antigen has yet to be identified. There are no base qualities to consult, and no much larger clone falls within one base. There are 13 amino acids in the CDR3, from cysteine to phenylalanine inclusive. The CDR3 DNA has 39 bases and is translated from base 1. Via the germline V gene, CDR1 is MDHEN and CDR2 SYDVKM. V and J are truncated by 8 bases and 2 bases respectively, leaving an intervening sequence of 13 bases. The donors were healthy, HIV-negative adults with no recently reported acute infections or vaccinations. Every donor was a Caucasian adult living in Nashville, Tennessee, USA. CD4+ T cells were enriched through magnetic negative selection, after which naive cells were positively selected on CD45RA and the remaining negative fraction served as the memory subset. After blood collection by leukapheresis, PBMCs were isolated using Ficoll-Histopaque density gradient centrifugation and then cryopreserved in the vapor phase of liquid nitrogen. Purity and quantity of every magnetically sorted T cell population were checked by analytical flow cytometry. Each sorted fraction had its genomic DNA isolated and then quantified by UV absorbance on a Nanodrop 2000c.

The data belong to a study of shared clonotypes between healthy human individuals (dated by TCRdb to the early 2020s). About the full investigation: The cohort included three men and a couple of women between 18 and 49 years of age. For each donor, CD4 naive and CD4 memory were each run on three plates, CD8 naive on two plates, and CD8 memory on one plate. To estimate repertoire size and how much clonotype sharing occurs between individuals, the study deeply sequenced the blood TCR repertoires of 4 to 6 healthy adults. Different laboratories and diverse techniques were used to prepare libraries and sequence TCR repertoires, to increase sequencing depth and limit assay-specific biases. Between about 0.85 and 9.5 billion PBMCs per donor were obtained by leukapheresis. Paper-wide results and their limitations: Sampling was restricted to blood, and TCR repertoires in tissue are likely to differ from TCR repertoires in blood. Incomplete sequencing was indicated by rarefaction of sorted-subset datasets, despite the large sequencing depth. Pairwise subsampling led to the expectation that sequencing depth would affect the degree of clonotype sharing among donors. The genetic and exposure-history diversity represented was limited by the small number of donors. Higher generation probabilities were observed for clonotypes shared by all four sorted-subset donors than for non-shared clonotypes. Across a few donors, around 5.4% of naive CD4, more than 3% of naive CD8, approximately 2.5% of memory CD4, and approximately 0.42% of memory CD8 clonotypes were shared. Naive subsets generally had larger estimated clonotype richness than memory subsets did.

TCR CDR3 regions were amplified from genomic DNA by multiplex PCR using the deep immunoSEQ assay. Extracted genomic DNA from each cell subset was distributed evenly across all wells of several immunoSEQ 96-well plates, and each plate was treated as a replicate. For sorted subsets, each replicate PCR was loaded with around 220 ng genomic DNA, equivalent to some 27,000 T cell genomes. The purified libraries were quantified using a Qubit 3.0 fluorometer, sized with a Bioanalyzer 2100, and then quantified again using the KAPA Library Quantification kit. Every immunoSEQ 96-well plate was sequenced on a separate single-read 150-cycle Illumina NextSeq 550 flow cell. From the authors' description of their analysis: The immunoSEQ output contained only junctional sequences without quality scores, so filtering could not match that applied to full-length reads. To assign V/J genes and CDR3, sequences were annotated against IMGT germline references using PyIR, a Python wrapper for IgBLAST v1.9. Reads with weak V/J assignments (E-value above 1e-6), missing CDR3, stop codons, out-of-frame junctions, or ambiguous translated residues were removed. V3J clonotypes were defined by identical inferred V gene, J gene, and CDR3 amino acid sequence. Percentage overlap between repertoires was computed as shared unique clonotypes divided by the size of the smaller repertoire. Richness of each repertoire was evaluated using RTK rarefaction, the Chao1 estimator, and Recon v2.1 estimates of unobserved clonotypes. Generation probabilities for all TCRbeta clonotypes obtained by the gDNA method from a handful of donors were computed using OLGA. The table comes from immuneACCESS by way of TCRdb, which keeps in-frame sequences with V and J called. Part of the clones is missing from these tables; in studies checked, under half for an unresolved V gene and the rest for unknown reasons. The D gene and trimming were derived from the DNA, and the V and J assignments and clone size from that table. The sample yields around 240,000 clones; 50% to 75% were counted once. The ten largest clones add up to 8.5% to 14% of the sample.

Recombination linked TRBV28 to TRBJ2-7; the D gene could be either TRBD1 or TRBD2, each agreeing at 5 bases. The sample consisted of memory CD4+ T cells sorted from blood. According to the study, the label for this sample's cell subset or site signals: CD45RA-negative fraction. The receptor was derived from a man aged 25 to 40 in good health. The CDR3 here reads CASLSGTPYEQYF. The DNA reads TGTGCCAGCCTCTCCGGGACCCCCTACGAGCAGTACTTC. When the CDR3 is completed using the reference TRBV28 and TRBJ2-7 genes on either side, the full variable domain is DVKVTQSSRYLVKRTGEKVFLECVQDMDHENMFWYRQDPGLGLRLIYFSYDVKMKEKGDIPEGYSVSREKKERFSLILESASTNQTSMYLCASLSGTPYEQYFGPGTRLTVT.